A selection of T cell receptor beta chains follows, all from one sample in a study of blood T cell repertoires in COVID-19. Data came from immunoSEQ multiplex PCR; TCRdb stores just in-frame clones and leaves some out. The sample lists about 130,000 clones; about 90% were seen once. Sequenced: peripheral blood. Receptors were obtained from a woman in her forties or fifties who had recovered from COVID-19. CDR3s include the opening cysteine and the closing phenylalanine or tryptophan. D genes are given only for firm matches. Part of the rows lack a size; the others show once, few, many or a class for expanded clones.

CDR3 protein: CASSPHRGLMNTEAFF
CDR3 DNA: TGTGCCAGCAGTCCGCATCGGGGATTAATGAACACTGAAGCTTTCTTT
J gene: TRBJ1-1
clone size: -
D gene: -
V gene: TRBV2

CDR3 protein: CASSPFVGGGEQFF
CDR3 DNA: TGCGCCAGCAGCCCCTTTGTGGGGGGGGGAGAGCAGTTCTTC
J gene: TRBJ2-1
clone size: -
D gene: TRBD2
V gene: TRBV5-1

CDR3 protein: CASREERGGYEQYF
CDR3 DNA: TGTGCCAGCCGTGAAGAAAGGGGGGGCTACGAGCAGTACTTC
J gene: TRBJ2-7
clone size: once
D gene: -
V gene: TRBV6-1

CDR3 protein: CASSLRLAYEQYF
CDR3 DNA: TGTGCCAGCAGCTTGCGACTAGCCTACGAGCAGTACTTC
J gene: TRBJ2-7
clone size: -
D gene: -
V gene: TRBV7-2

CDR3 protein: CASSRTGDNQPQHF
CDR3 DNA: TGTGCCAGTAGTAGGACAGGGGACAATCAGCCCCAGCATTTT
J gene: TRBJ1-5
clone size: -
D gene: TRBD1
V gene: TRBV19

CDR3 protein: CASSSPGTGSRNEQYF
CDR3 DNA: TGTGCCAGCAGCTCGCCTGGAACAGGAAGTCGGAACGAGCAGTACTTC
J gene: TRBJ2-7
clone size: -
D gene: -
V gene: TRBV11-3

CDR3 protein: CASSLGLNTEAFF
CDR3 DNA: TGTGCCAGCTCACTGGGGCTAAACACTGAAGCTTTCTTT
J gene: TRBJ1-1
clone size: -
D gene: -
V gene: TRBV18

CDR3 protein: CASSLEDQVSTNYGYTF
CDR3 DNA: TGTGCCAGCAGCCTCGAAGATCAGGTTTCTACTAACTATGGCTACACCTTC
J gene: TRBJ1-2
clone size: once
D gene: -
V gene: TRBV4-2

CDR3 protein: CASRETVEQYF
CDR3 DNA: TGTGCCAGCAGGGAGACCGTCGAGCAGTACTTC
J gene: TRBJ2-7
clone size: -
D gene: -
V gene: TRBV2

CDR3 protein: CASRKQGQGGYTF
CDR3 DNA: TGTGCCAGCAGAAAACAGGGGCAAGGTGGCTACACCTTC
J gene: TRBJ1-2
clone size: -
D gene: TRBD1
V gene: TRBV2

CDR3 protein: CASTRDSTDTQYF
CDR3 DNA: TGTGCCAGCACCCGGGACTCCACAGATACGCAGTATTTT
J gene: TRBJ2-3
clone size: -
D gene: -
V gene: TRBV9

CDR3 protein: CASSPSGMGVEQYF
CDR3 DNA: TGTGCCAGCTCACCTAGCGGGATGGGAGTCGAGCAGTACTTC
J gene: TRBJ2-7
clone size: -
D gene: TRBD2
V gene: TRBV18

CDR3 protein: CASSLGGTSGNEQFF
CDR3 DNA: TGTGCCAGCAGCCTAGGGGGGACTAGCGGCAATGAGCAGTTCTTC
J gene: TRBJ2-1
clone size: -
D gene: TRBD2
V gene: TRBV9

CDR3 protein: CASSIGGETQYF
CDR3 DNA: TGTGCCAGCAGTATTGGGGGGGAGACCCAGTACTTC
J gene: TRBJ2-5
clone size: -
D gene: -
V gene: TRBV12-3/TRBV12-4

CDR3 protein: CASTNRTAVQPQHF
CDR3 DNA: TGTGCCAGCACCAACAGGACGGCGGTTCAGCCCCAGCATTTT
J gene: TRBJ1-5
clone size: few
D gene: -
V gene: TRBV25-1

CDR3 protein: CASSQQGSETQYF
CDR3 DNA: TGTGCCAGCAGCCAACAGGGGTCTGAGACCCAGTACTTC
J gene: TRBJ2-5
clone size: -
D gene: TRBD1
V gene: TRBV7-9

CDR3 protein: CASSLIVTSGKGSYNEQFF
CDR3 DNA: TGTGCCAGCAGCTTAATCGTGACTAGCGGGAAAGGTTCCTACAATGAGCAGTTCTTC
J gene: TRBJ2-1
clone size: -
D gene: TRBD2
V gene: TRBV7-3

CDR3 protein: CASSRNTRDTEAFF
CDR3 DNA: TGTGCCAGCAGCCGGAACACTAGGGACACTGAAGCTTTCTTT
J gene: TRBJ1-1
clone size: -
D gene: -
V gene: TRBV4-2

CDR3 protein: CASSEAWAGEKLFF
CDR3 DNA: TGTGCCAGCAGTGAAGCGTGGGCAGGTGAAAAACTGTTTTTT
J gene: TRBJ1-4
clone size: -
D gene: -
V gene: TRBV2

CDR3 protein: CAWIHPSGFQGLTF
CDR3 DNA: TGTGCCTGGATACACCCCTCCGGATTTCAGGGACTGACCTTC
J gene: TRBJ1-2
clone size: -
D gene: -
V gene: TRBV30

CDR3 protein: CASSLLDIGSNQPQHF
CDR3 DNA: TGTGCCAGCAGCCTACTGGACATTGGTAGCAATCAGCCCCAGCATTTT
J gene: TRBJ1-5
clone size: few
D gene: -
V gene: TRBV7-8

CDR3 protein: CASSPAVTNTEAFF
CDR3 DNA: TGTGCCAGCAGTCCCGCAGTCACGAACACTGAAGCTTTCTTT
J gene: TRBJ1-1
clone size: -
D gene: -
V gene: TRBV2

CDR3 protein: CATEGVVNTEAFF
CDR3 DNA: TGTGCCACCGAGGGGGTGGTAAACACTGAAGCTTTCTTT
J gene: TRBJ1-1
clone size: -
D gene: -
V gene: TRBV2

CDR3 protein: CASSPGTSGSNEQFF
CDR3 DNA: TGCGCCAGCAGCCCAGGGACTAGCGGGAGCAATGAGCAGTTCTTC
J gene: TRBJ2-1
clone size: -
D gene: TRBD2
V gene: TRBV5-1

CDR3 protein: CASSRATSGRYEQYF
CDR3 DNA: TGTGCCAGCAGCCGAGCGACTAGCGGGAGATACGAGCAGTACTTC
J gene: TRBJ2-7
clone size: -
D gene: TRBD2
V gene: TRBV7-9

CDR3 protein: CASSPMDRGFEQYF
CDR3 DNA: TGTGCCAGCTCACCAATGGACAGGGGGTTCGAGCAGTACTTC
J gene: TRBJ2-7
clone size: -
D gene: TRBD1
V gene: TRBV18

CDR3 protein: CASSLRRDTEAFF
CDR3 DNA: TGTGCCAGCAGTTTAAGGAGAGACACTGAAGCTTTCTTT
J gene: TRBJ1-1
clone size: -
D gene: -
V gene: TRBV12-3/TRBV12-4

CDR3 protein: CASSTGYTGELFF
CDR3 DNA: TGTGCCAGCAGTACAGGGTACACCGGGGAGCTGTTTTTT
J gene: TRBJ2-2
clone size: -
D gene: -
V gene: TRBV2

CDR3 protein: CASSQLTGTDQPQHF
CDR3 DNA: TGCGCCAGCAGCCAGCTGACAGGGACAGATCAGCCCCAGCATTTT
J gene: TRBJ1-5
clone size: -
D gene: TRBD1
V gene: TRBV4-3

CDR3 protein: CASSLAATGDYEQYF
CDR3 DNA: TGTGCCAGCAGCTTAGCAGCGACAGGGGACTACGAGCAGTACTTC
J gene: TRBJ2-7
clone size: -
D gene: TRBD1
V gene: TRBV7-9

CDR3 protein: CASSREGTLQETQYF
CDR3 DNA: TGTGCCAGCAGCAGGGAGGGCACCCTCCAAGAGACCCAGTACTTC
J gene: TRBJ2-5
clone size: -
D gene: TRBD2
V gene: TRBV11-3

CDR3 protein: CASSLEGALGGYTF
CDR3 DNA: TGTGCCAGCAGCTTGGAGGGGGCCCTCGGTGGCTACACCTTC
J gene: TRBJ1-2
clone size: -
D gene: TRBD1
V gene: TRBV5-5

CDR3 protein: CASSLRAGATSYEQYF
CDR3 DNA: TGTGCCAGCAGCCTCCGGGCGGGGGCGACCTCCTACGAGCAGTACTTC
J gene: TRBJ2-7
clone size: -
D gene: -
V gene: TRBV7-6

CDR3 protein: CASSLDGSSGNTIYF
CDR3 DNA: TGTGCCAGCAGCTTAGATGGCAGCTCTGGAAACACCATATATTTT
J gene: TRBJ1-3
clone size: -
D gene: -
V gene: TRBV7-2

CDR3 protein: CASSPGGVRTGELFF
CDR3 DNA: TGTGCCAGCTCCCCCGGGGGAGTGCGCACCGGGGAGCTGTTTTTT
J gene: TRBJ2-2
clone size: -
D gene: -
V gene: TRBV18

CDR3 protein: CASSHRDRGRCTGELFF
CDR3 DNA: TGTGCCAGCTCCCACCGGGACAGGGGCAGGTGCACCGGGGAGCTGTTTTTT
J gene: TRBJ2-2
clone size: -
D gene: -
V gene: TRBV21-1

CDR3 protein: CASSARQGLSAEQYF
CDR3 DNA: TGTGCCAGCAGCGCCCGACAGGGACTTTCGGCCGAGCAGTACTTC
J gene: TRBJ2-7
clone size: -
D gene: -
V gene: TRBV7-6

CDR3 protein: CASSPGLAGVYGETQYF
CDR3 DNA: TGTGCCAGCAGCCCGGGACTAGCGGGAGTATATGGGGAGACCCAGTACTTC
J gene: TRBJ2-5
clone size: -
D gene: TRBD2
V gene: TRBV4-2

CDR3 protein: CASSLKGGQGSNEQFF
CDR3 DNA: TGTGCCAGCAGCCTCAAGGGGGGACAGGGGAGCAATGAGCAGTTCTTC
J gene: TRBJ2-1
clone size: once
D gene: TRBD1
V gene: TRBV7-2

CDR3 protein: CASSEEGVAGVWNEQFF
CDR3 DNA: TGTGCCAGCAGTGAAGAGGGGGTAGCGGGGGTCTGGAATGAGCAGTTCTTC
J gene: TRBJ2-1
clone size: -
D gene: TRBD2
V gene: TRBV2

CDR3 protein: CASSRVRGAYEQYF
CDR3 DNA: TGCGCCAGCAGCCGGGTGCGGGGAGCCTACGAGCAGTACTTC
J gene: TRBJ2-7
clone size: -
D gene: -
V gene: TRBV5-1

CDR3 protein: CASSEGASGYTEAFF
CDR3 DNA: TGTGCCAGCAGCGAAGGAGCCTCCGGGTACACTGAAGCTTTCTTT
J gene: TRBJ1-1
clone size: -
D gene: -
V gene: TRBV5-4

CDR3 protein: CASRLAGSNTGELFF
CDR3 DNA: TGCGCCAGTCGACTAGCGGGGTCTAACACCGGGGAGCTGTTTTTT
J gene: TRBJ2-2
clone size: -
D gene: TRBD2
V gene: TRBV10-2

CDR3 protein: CASSSITGALSTDTQYF
CDR3 DNA: TGTGCCAGTAGTTCTATCACAGGGGCTCTGAGCACAGATACGCAGTATTTT
J gene: TRBJ2-3
clone size: -
D gene: TRBD1
V gene: TRBV19

CDR3 protein: CASRRGALDTQYF
CDR3 DNA: TGTGCCAGCCGGCGGGGGGCCCTAGATACGCAGTATTTT
J gene: TRBJ2-3
clone size: -
D gene: TRBD2
V gene: TRBV12-3/TRBV12-4

CDR3 protein: CASSLVAGSGANVLTF
CDR3 DNA: TGCGCCAGCAGCTTGGTGGCAGGGTCTGGGGCCAACGTCCTGACTTTC
J gene: TRBJ2-6
clone size: -
D gene: -
V gene: TRBV5-1

CDR3 protein: CASSISETSHEQYF
CDR3 DNA: TGTGCCAGTAGTATCTCGGAGACTAGTCACGAGCAGTACTTC
J gene: TRBJ2-7
clone size: -
D gene: -
V gene: TRBV19

CDR3 protein: CASSQDPGHGGWLFF
CDR3 DNA: TGTGCCAGCAGCCAGGACCCGGGACATGGGGGTTGGCTGTTTTTT
J gene: TRBJ1-4
clone size: -
D gene: -
V gene: TRBV3-1/TRBV3-2

CDR3 protein: CASSQGLARETQYF
CDR3 DNA: TGTGCCAGCAGCCAGGGACTAGCACGAGAGACCCAGTACTTC
J gene: TRBJ2-5
clone size: -
D gene: TRBD2
V gene: TRBV11-2

CDR3 protein: CASSSLSGNTIYF
CDR3 DNA: TGCGCCAGCAGTTCCCTCTCTGGAAACACCATATATTTT
J gene: TRBJ1-3
clone size: -
D gene: -
V gene: TRBV10-2

CDR3 protein: CASSLGGQGAGAFF
CDR3 DNA: TGTGCCAGCAGCTTAGGAGGACAGGGGGCGGGTGCTTTCTTT
J gene: TRBJ1-1
clone size: -
D gene: TRBD1
V gene: TRBV7-2

CDR3 protein: CAIATQSSGANVLTF
CDR3 DNA: TGTGCCATCGCGACACAGAGCTCTGGGGCCAACGTCCTGACTTTC
J gene: TRBJ2-6
clone size: -
D gene: -
V gene: TRBV28

CDR3 protein: CASSADRGRDEQFF
CDR3 DNA: TGTGCCAGCAGCGCCGACAGGGGGCGGGATGAGCAGTTCTTC
J gene: TRBJ2-1
clone size: -
D gene: TRBD1
V gene: TRBV2

CDR3 protein: CASSYPGQGVVYGYTF
CDR3 DNA: TGTGCCAGCAGTTACCCGGGACAAGGGGTGGTCTATGGCTACACCTTC
J gene: TRBJ1-2
clone size: -
D gene: -
V gene: TRBV6-2/TRBV6-3

CDR3 protein: CASTGILNSPLHF
CDR3 DNA: TGTGCCAGCACAGGGATCCTTAATTCACCCCTCCACTTT
J gene: TRBJ1-6
clone size: -
D gene: -
V gene: TRBV27